The 18 T cell receptor beta chains below come from one sample, sequenced in a study of CD8 T cells in Susac syndrome. RNA was extracted with the RNeasy kit, and a quantity of about 0.45 to 1 ug was reverse transcribed using random hexamers. TCRdb itself ran the immunoSEQ multiplex PCR reads through MiXCR, one entry per CDR3 protein. The repertoire holds approximately 280,000 distinct CDR3 sequences, with roughly 85% as singletons. Sequenced sample: CD8+ T cells from PBMCs. These receptor sequences come from a human donor with multiple sclerosis.

V and J are TRBV7-2 and TRBJ2-1, with TRBD2 matching 12 bases. Germline V gene lookup returns CDR1 SGHTA and CDR2 FQGNSA. The CDR3 runs 18 residues. V shed 2 bases, J shed 2 bases, and the junction held 7 bases outside the gene matches. The CDR3 loop is CASSLLAGGPGAYNEQFF. The DNA of the CDR3 is TGTGCCAGCAGCTTACTAGCGGGAGGGCCTGGGGCCTACAATGAGCAGTTCTTC.

Here the CDR3 DNA reads TGTGCCAGCAGCGCACGCCCAGGGAGCGCTTATGGCTACACCTTC. Translating it yields CASSARPGSAYGYTF. The chain carries TRBV5-5 and TRBJ1-2; TRBD1 is a possible D gene (5 bases). Germline V gene sequence: CDR1 SGHKS, CDR2 YYEKEE (reference sequence). V was cut by 4 bases and J by 5 bases, with 18 bases left in between. The CDR3 is 15 amino acids.

The genes are TRBV28 and TRBJ2-7, with TRBD1 matching 8 bases. Per the germline V gene, CDR1 is MDHEN and CDR2 is SYDVKM. The ends lost 5 bases at V and 0 bases at J; junction bases unmatched: 3. CDR3 size: 14 residues. The CDR3 bases are TGTGCCAGCAGTGTCACAGGGGGCTCCTACGAGCAGTACTTC. Amino acid sequence: CASSVTGGSYEQYF.

V usage is TRBV9 and J usage is TRBJ2-6; maybe TRBD1 (6 bases). V lost 2 bases to trimming and J lost 0 bases, with 6 bases between them. This CDR3 has 15 amino acids. Germline-derived CDR1 and CDR2 are SGDLS and YYNGEE. CDR3 DNA sequence: TGTGCCAGCAGCGTGGACAGCTCTGGGGCCAACGTCCTGACTTTC. This translates into CASSVDSSGANVLTF.

The V call is TRBV12-3 or TRBV12-4, the J call TRBJ2-2; D may be TRBD2 (7 bases). Trimming left V 1 base short and J 5 bases short, with 17 bases between. The CDR3 has 17 residues. CDR3 nucleotide sequence: TGTGCCAGCAGTTTAGTAGCGGGCAGGGGAAGAACCGGGGAGCTGTTTTTT. Residues: CASSLVAGRGRTGELFF.

The V call is TRBV7-9, the J call TRBJ1-5, with a tentative D call TRBD1 (6 bases). This CDR3 has 12 residues. Germline-derived CDR1 and CDR2 are SEHNR and FQNEAQ (reference sequence). V was shortened by 11 bases and J by 3 bases, with 11 bases between the two germline ends. The CDR3: CAGGQDNQPQHF. The DNA of the CDR3 is TGTGCCGGGGGGCAGGACAATCAGCCCCAGCATTTT.

This clonotype was seen a few times. The rearrangement links TRBV7-9 to TRBJ2-7; no reliable D call. The CDR3 sequence is 12 residues long. From germline, CDR1 is SEHNR and CDR2 FQNEAQ (reference sequence). Trimming took 1 base from V and 4 from J, leaving 5 bases between them. The CDR3 DNA reads as TGTGCCAGCAGCTTAGTCCTATACGAGCAGTACTTC. Its translation is CASSLVLYEQYF.

This clonotype has just one count. V usage is TRBV28 and J usage is TRBJ1-2; TRBD1 agrees at 10 bases. The CDR3 spans 13 residues. After removal of 7 bases from V and 4 bases from J, the junction contained 3 bases not matched to a gene. CDR1 is MDHEN and CDR2 is SYDVKM in the germline V gene. The CDR3: CASTTGGGYGYTF. CDR3 bases: TGTGCCAGCACGACAGGGGGCGGCTATGGCTACACCTTC.

The chain combines TRBV5-4 with TRBJ2-1; TRBD1 or TRBD2 may be the D gene (5 bases each). CDR1 SGHNT and CDR2 YYREEE come from the germline V gene (reference sequence). V was pared by 2 bases and J by 5 bases, with 8 bases between. The CDR3 loop spans 13 amino acids. CDR3 DNA: TGTGCCAGCAGCTTCGGGACGAACAATGAGCAGTTCTTC. Its protein is CASSFGTNNEQFF. Full variable domain (rest looked up from reference TRBV5-4 and TRBJ2-1): ETGVTQSPTHLIKTRGQQVTLRCSSQSGHNTVSWYQQALGQGPQFIFQYYREEENGRGNFPPRFSGLQFPNYSSELNVNALELDDSALYLCASSFGTNNEQFFGPGTRLTVL.

V and J are TRBV4-1 and TRBJ2-3; D unresolved. Germline values: CDR1 MGHRA, CDR2 YSYEKL. The CDR3 sequence is 18 residues long. The V end was cut by 0 bases, the J end by 0 bases, with 16 bases between. The CDR3 sequence is CASSQDLSTISSTDTQYF. The CDR3 nucleotides are TGCGCCAGCAGCCAAGACTTATCGACAATTTCGAGCACAGATACGCAGTATTTT.

This chain joins TRBV9 and TRBJ2-1; D is perhaps TRBD2 (6 bases). V lost 4 bases and J 8 bases, leaving 13 bases between the germline ends. Germline V gene lookup returns CDR1 SGDLS and CDR2 YYNGEE. The CDR3 is 13 amino acids. The CDR3 region is CASSPYGGDEQFF. CDR3 bases: TGTGCCAGCAGCCCTTACGGGGGAGATGAGCAGTTCTTC.

The V and J genes are TRBV7-9 and TRBJ2-1; perhaps TRBD2 as D (6 bases). The CDR3 has 13 amino acids. V was trimmed by 4 bases and J by 7 bases, leaving 11 bases between them. Germline V gene sequence: CDR1 SEHNR, CDR2 FQNEAQ (reference sequence). CDR3 residues: CASSSPGRNEQFF. The CDR3 DNA is TGTGCCAGCAGCTCACCCGGGAGAAATGAGCAGTTCTTC. Full variable domain (missing parts from reference TRBV7-9 and TRBJ2-1): DTGVSQNPRHKITKRGQNVTFRCDPISEHNRLYWYRQTLGQGPEFLTYFQNEAQLEKSRLLSDRFSAERPKGSFSTLEIQRTEQGDSAMYLCASSSPGRNEQFFGPGTRLTVL.

The rearrangement joins TRBV9 to TRBJ2-1; 13 nucleotides match TRBD2. Germline CDR1 and CDR2: SGDLS and YYNGEE. V gave up 4 bases and J gave up 5 bases; unmatched junction bases: 9. The CDR3 is 17 amino acids. CDR3: CASSRDFGTSGNNEQFF. DNA for the CDR3: TGTGCCAGCAGCCGAGACTTTGGGACTAGCGGGAACAATGAGCAGTTCTTC.

Comments on this clonotype: The junction and the germline gene differ at one end; a read error may be behind it. This chain uses TRBV27 with TRBJ2-1; TRBD2 might be the D (6 bases). Germline lookup yields CDR1 MNHEY and CDR2 SMNVEV (reference sequence). The CDR3 has 16 residues. The CDR3, as DNA: TGTGCCAGCAGTTCATATTGGGACTCCACCTACGATGAGCAGTTCTTC. This encodes CASSSYWDSTYDEQFF.

This clonotype was recorded once. The V gene is TRBV14, the J gene TRBJ2-6; 7 nucleotides match TRBD1. The CDR3 sequence is 15 residues long. V dropped 4 bases and J dropped 4; count of bases not matched to a gene: 4. Germline lookup yields CDR1 SGHDN and CDR2 FVKESK. The CDR3 sequence is CASSRTGEGANVLTF. For the CDR3, the DNA is TGTGCCAGCAGCCGTACAGGGGAAGGGGCCAACGTCCTGACTTTC. Full variable domain (remainder filled in from reference TRBV14 and TRBJ2-6): EAGVTQFPSHSVIEKGQTVTLRCDPISGHDNLYWYRRVMGKEIKFLLHFVKESKQDESGMPNNRFLAERTGGTYSTLKVQPAELEDSGVYFCASSRTGEGANVLTFGAGSRLTVL.

The CDR3 reads CATSEDTREETQYF. The CDR3 region has the DNA TGTGCCACCTCCGAGGACACCCGGGAAGAGACCCAGTACTTC. The gene calls are TRBV12-3 or TRBV12-4 and TRBJ2-5; the D gene is possibly TRBD1 (5 bases). The CDR3 spans 14 residues. Between the trimmed V and J ends, which lost 10 bases and 3 bases, there was a span of 18 bases.

The rearrangement joins TRBV30 to TRBJ1-1; TRBD1 aligns across 10 bases. The CDR3 is made up of 13 amino acids. After removal of 3 bases from V and 9 bases from J, the junction contained 7 bases not matched to a gene. Germline V gene data show CDR1 as GTSNPN and CDR2 as SVGIG (reference sequence). This CDR3 reads CAWSGGTGVKAFF. Written as DNA, the CDR3 is TGTGCCTGGAGCGGAGGGACAGGGGTAAAAGCTTTCTTT.

The V call is TRBV24-1, the J call TRBJ1-2, with D unresolved. Between the trimmed V and J ends, which lost 5 bases and 2 bases, there was a span of 8 bases. The CDR3 length is 13 residues. Germline assignment: CDR1 KGHDR and CDR2 SFDVKD. CDR3: CATSVNSNYGYTF. The CDR3 DNA follows: TGTGCCACCAGTGTAAACAGCAACTATGGCTACACCTTC.